This T cell receptor beta chain came from a study of shared clonotypes between healthy human individuals. It was CD45RO-negative cells, positively selected for CCR7, that made up naive CD8 cells, with terminally differentiated effector memory CD45RA+ cells excluded. 200 to 250 ng DNA, about 33,000 T cell genomes, went into each sorted-subset replicate PCR. The table came from immunoSEQ multiplex PCR; TCRdb's copy has only in-frame clones and leaves some out. The sample lists around 550,000 clones, about 95% seen once, with around 0.11% in the top ten. The sample was naive CD8+ T cells sorted from blood. The TCR originated in a woman aged 25-40 years in good health.

CDR3 loop: CASSGTGEETQYF. The DNA of the CDR3 is TGCGCCAGCAGCGGGACAGGGGAGGAGACCCAGTACTTC. The gene calls are TRBV5-1 and TRBJ2-5, with 10 bases identical to TRBD1. CDR3 length: 13 residues. Germline V gene lookup returns CDR1 SGHRS and CDR2 YFSETQ. The V and J ends lost 4 bases and 5 bases, in that order; junction bases with no gene match: 2.